The 12 T cell receptor beta chains reported below all come from one sample, sequenced in a study of shared clonotypes between healthy human individuals. Sequencing was performed with immunoSEQ multiplex PCR; in TCRdb, only in-frame clones are kept and a portion is missing. Here the sample spans 2 million to 2.5 million clones, 92% being singletons. Sequenced material: naive CD4+ T cells from PBMCs. The subset denotes: CD45RA+ positively selected. The receptors were sampled from a man between 18 and 35 years old in good health. Some clones in this sample may be carry-over from other donors' samples.

The rearrangement uses TRBV28 and TRBJ2-3; TRBD1 agrees at 7 bases. The germline CDR1 and CDR2 sequences are MDHEN and SYDVKM. The CDR3 covers 16 residues. V trimming: 6 bases; J trimming: 2 bases; junction bases outside the gene matches: 11. The CDR3, as DNA: TGTGCCAGCAGCGGACCGGGACAGCCTCCCACAGATACGCAGTATTTT. Amino acids: CASSGPGQPPTDTQYF.

Comments on this clone: At the DNA level, this CDR3 is encoded by other sequences in the same sample as well. The J gene is TRBJ2-5, the V gene TRBV5-6; 8 nucleotides agree with TRBD1. Trimming removed 0 bases from V and 5 bases from J; junction bases left unmatched: 0. From germline, CDR1 is SGHDT and CDR2 YYEEEE. This CDR3 has 13 amino acids. DNA for the CDR3: TGTGCCAGCAGCTTGGACAGGGGGGAGACCCAGTACTTC. Amino acid sequence: CASSLDRGETQYF.

V is TRBV27 and J is TRBJ2-5, with 11 bases that match TRBD2. The CDR3 runs to 15 residues. CDR1 is MNHEY and CDR2 is SMNVEV in the germline V gene (reference sequence). Trimming took 6 bases from V and 3 from J; bases not matched to a gene: 6. The CDR3 DNA is TGTGCCAGCAGCTATAGCGGGAGGGCCAAAGAGACCCAGTACTTC. It specifies CASSYSGRAKETQYF.

This rearrangement joins TRBV25-1 to TRBJ1-1, with D possibly matching TRBD1 (5 bases). Trimming shortened V by 5 bases and J by 10 bases, and 14 bases separated the two germline ends. In germline, CDR1 is MGHDK, CDR2 SYGVNS. There are 12 residues in the CDR3. The CDR3 nucleotides are TGTGCCAGCAGTTCGGGGGGTTGGCGAGCTTTCTTT. Protein product: CASSSGGWRAFF.

Worth noting for this clone: Other DNA sequences in the same sample also yield this CDR3. The rearrangement joins TRBV5-1 to TRBJ2-7; D perhaps matches TRBD1 (5 bases). The germline V gene encodes CDR1 SGHRS and CDR2 YFSETQ. Trimming left V 3 bases short and J 3 bases short, with 10 bases between. This CDR3 comprises 13 residues. In DNA, the CDR3 is TGCGCCAGCAGCTCAGACAGAAACTACGAGCAGTACTTC. This encodes CASSSDRNYEQYF.

V gene TRBV14 combines with J gene TRBJ2-1, with 8 positions matching TRBD2. Germline V lookup: CDR1 SGHDN, CDR2 FVKESK. The V segment lost 0 bases and the J segment 9 bases; nucleotides outside the gene matches: 13. The CDR3 consists of 17 residues. DNA of the CDR3: TGTGCCAGCAGCCAAGATCTGACTAGCGATCTACCGGGTGAGCAGTTCTTC. Residues: CASSQDLTSDLPGEQFF. The complete variable domain, with remaining parts taken from reference TRBV14 and TRBJ2-1, reads EAGVTQFPSHSVIEKGQTVTLRCDPISGHDNLYWYRRVMGKEIKFLLHFVKESKQDESGMPNNRFLAERTGGTYSTLKVQPAELEDSGVYFCASSQDLTSDLPGEQFFGPGTRLTVL.

The V call is TRBV28, the J call TRBJ2-1; TRBD2 aligns across 11 bases. CDR3 length: 16 residues. Germline CDR1 is MDHEN and CDR2 is SYDVKM. J was trimmed by 7 bases and V by 4 bases; bases with no gene match: 9. DNA for the CDR3: TGTGCCAGCAGTTCCGTAGCGGGAGGGCCAGCAAATGAGCAGTTCTTC. Its protein product is CASSSVAGGPANEQFF.

The rearrangement uses TRBV28 and TRBJ2-7; D is tentatively TRBD1 or TRBD2 (6 bases each). The CDR3 has 15 residues. Trimming stripped 6 bases from V and 6 bases from J, with 21 bases between. Germline loops: CDR1 MDHEN, CDR2 SYDVKM. CDR3 DNA sequence: TGTGCCAGCAGCTCTAGTAGGGGGGACTGGGCCGAGCAGTACTTC. Translating gives CASSSSRGDWAEQYF. Combining the CDR3 with reference TRBV28 and TRBJ2-7 gives the whole variable domain DVKVTQSSRYLVKRTGEKVFLECVQDMDHENMFWYRQDPGLGLRLIYFSYDVKMKEKGDIPEGYSVSREKKERFSLILESASTNQTSMYLCASSSSRGDWAEQYFGPGTRLTVT.

V is TRBV7-3 and J is TRBJ2-1, with TRBD1 matching over 7 bases. With V trimmed by 3 bases and J by 6 bases, 8 bases remained unmatched. This CDR3 contains 15 residues. The germline gives CDR1 SGHTA, CDR2 FQGTGA. CDR3 residues: CASSLPGQTTNEQFF. CDR3 in DNA: TGTGCCAGCAGCTTGCCGGGACAGACGACCAATGAGCAGTTCTTC.

The V gene is TRBV27, the J gene TRBJ2-3; 11 bases fit TRBD2. V lost 3 bases, J lost 5 bases, and 7 bases stayed unmatched. Germline loops: CDR1 MNHEY, CDR2 SMNVEV (reference sequence). This CDR3 spans 16 amino acids. The CDR3 DNA reads TGTGCCAGCAGTTTTCTGACTAGCGGGGTGGGAGATACGCAGTATTTT. The encoded protein is CASSFLTSGVGDTQYF.

Only a few counts were recorded for this clone. This sequence joins TRBV6-5 and TRBJ1-2, with 9 nucleotides matching TRBD1. V trimming: 6 bases; J trimming: 7 bases; junction bases outside the gene matches: 6. The germline V gene has CDR1 MNHEY and CDR2 SVGAGI. The CDR3 spans 13 residues. As DNA, the CDR3 is TGTGCCAGCAGCCCGGGGGGACAGGGTGGCTACACCTTC. Its translation: CASSPGGQGGYTF.

The rearrangement links TRBV27 to TRBJ1-5, with D possibly being TRBD1 (5 bases). CDR3 length: 18 residues. V was cut by 2 bases and J by 1 base, with 18 bases left in between. The germline CDR1 and CDR2 sequences are MNHEY and SMNVEV (reference sequence). In nucleotides, the CDR3 is TGTGCCAGCAGTTTAACAACCATCCAGGGTCTCAGCAATCAGCCCCAGCATTTT. Translated: CASSLTTIQGLSNQPQHF.